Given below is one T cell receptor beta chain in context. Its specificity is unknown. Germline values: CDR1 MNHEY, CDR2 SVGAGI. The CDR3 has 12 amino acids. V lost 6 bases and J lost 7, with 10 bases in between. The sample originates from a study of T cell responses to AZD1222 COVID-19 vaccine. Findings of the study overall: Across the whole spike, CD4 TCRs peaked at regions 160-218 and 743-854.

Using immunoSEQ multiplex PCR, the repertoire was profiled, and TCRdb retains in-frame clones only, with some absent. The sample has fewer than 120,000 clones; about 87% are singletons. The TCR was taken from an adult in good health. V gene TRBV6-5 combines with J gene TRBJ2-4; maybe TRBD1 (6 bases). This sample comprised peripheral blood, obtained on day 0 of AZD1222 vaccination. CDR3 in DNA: TGTGCCAGCAGGGACAGTCCTAACATTCAGTACTTC. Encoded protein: CASRDSPNIQYF.